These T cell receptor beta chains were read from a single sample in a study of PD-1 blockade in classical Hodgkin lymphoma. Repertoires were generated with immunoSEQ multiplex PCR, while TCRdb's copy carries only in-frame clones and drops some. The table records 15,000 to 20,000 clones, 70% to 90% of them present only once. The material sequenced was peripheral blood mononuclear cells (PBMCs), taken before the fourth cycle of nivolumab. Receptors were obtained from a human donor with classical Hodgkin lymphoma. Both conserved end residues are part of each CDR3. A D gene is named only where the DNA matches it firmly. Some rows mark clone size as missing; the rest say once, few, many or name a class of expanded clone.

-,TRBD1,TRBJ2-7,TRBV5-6,TGTGCCAGCAGCTTGGCGGGGACAGGGGCATCCTACGAGCAGTACTTC,CASSLAGTGASYEQYF
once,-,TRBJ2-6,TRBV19,TGTGCCAGTAGATCGCAGGGGCCTGGGGCCAACGTCCTGACTTTC,CASRSQGPGANVLTF
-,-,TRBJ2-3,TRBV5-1,TGCGCCAGCAGCTTGGAGGGCCCGCAGTATTTT,CASSLEGPQYF
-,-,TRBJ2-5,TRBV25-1,TGTGCCAGCAGTGAAGTTTCACGAGAAGAGACCCAGTACTTC,CASSEVSREETQYF
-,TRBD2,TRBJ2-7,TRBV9,TGTGCCAGCAGCCCCCGGGGGGGAGGTTCCTACGAGCAGTACTTC,CASSPRGGGSYEQYF
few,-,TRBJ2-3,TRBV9,TGTGCCAGCAGCGTAGGTGGGACAGATACGCAGTATTTT,CASSVGGTDTQYF
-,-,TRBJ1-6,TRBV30,TGTGCCTGGAGTAGGAGCCGCTTAGGTTCACCCCTCCACTTT,CAWSRSRLGSPLHF
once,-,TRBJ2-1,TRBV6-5,TGTGCCAGCAGTGTAGGATCCGGGACGCGGCAGTTCTTC,CASSVGSGTRQFF
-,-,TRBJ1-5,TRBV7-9,TGTGCCAGCAGCTTAGTGGATCAGCCCCAGCATTTT,CASSLVDQPQHF
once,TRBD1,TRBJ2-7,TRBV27,TGTGCCAGCAGTTTAAGGGCGACAGGGGGCAAAGGCGAGCAGTACTTC,CASSLRATGGKGEQYF
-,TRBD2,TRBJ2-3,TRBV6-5,TGTGCCAGCAGTTACGCGGGGGACTCCGCGTATGATACGCAGTATTTT,CASSYAGDSAYDTQYF
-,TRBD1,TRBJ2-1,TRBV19,TGTGCCACAAAACAGGGGTCACAATCCTACAATGAGCAGTTCTTC,CATKQGSQSYNEQFF
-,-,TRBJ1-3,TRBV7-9,TGTGCCAGCAGCAGGTCTCAGGACCTCTCTGGAAACACCATATATTTT,CASSRSQDLSGNTIYF
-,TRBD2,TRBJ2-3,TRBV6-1,TGTGCCACAGAGTCGCGAGCGGGGGGGACAGATACGCAGTATTTT,CATESRAGGTDTQYF
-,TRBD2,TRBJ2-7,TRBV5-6,TGTGCCAGCAGCTTGGTTGCGGGAGATCTCGAGCAGTACTTC,CASSLVAGDLEQYF
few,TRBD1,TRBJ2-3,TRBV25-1,TGTGCCAGCAGTGAACGGACAGGGGGCCTAGATACGCAGTATTTT,CASSERTGGLDTQYF
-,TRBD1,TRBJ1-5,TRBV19,TGTGCCAGTAGTATGGCGGACAGGGGGCCCAATCAGCCCCAGCATTTT,CASSMADRGPNQPQHF
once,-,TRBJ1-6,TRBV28,TGTGCCAGCAGTACCCCTCTCACAAATTCACCCCTCCACTTT,CASSTPLTNSPLHF
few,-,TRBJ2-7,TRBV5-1,TGCGCCAGCAGCGCCCAGGGTGGGTACGAGCAGTACTTC,CASSAQGGYEQYF
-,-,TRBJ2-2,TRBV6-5,TGTGCCAGCAGTTACTCCACCGGTAGGGTCGGGGAGCTGTTTTTT,CASSYSTGRVGELFF
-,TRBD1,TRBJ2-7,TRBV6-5,TGTGCCAGCAGTCTAGGACAGGGGCACTACGAGCAGTACTTC,CASSLGQGHYEQYF
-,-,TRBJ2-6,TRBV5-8,TGTGCCAGCAGCCCCCGGGTTAGCTCTGGGGCCAACGTCCTGACTTTC,CASSPRVSSGANVLTF
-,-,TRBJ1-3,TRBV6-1,TGTGCCAGCAGGGGGAACTCTGGAAACACCATATATTTT,CASRGNSGNTIYF
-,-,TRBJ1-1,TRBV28,TGTGCCAGCAGTTTGAGCTACACTGAAGCTTTCTTT,CASSLSYTEAFF
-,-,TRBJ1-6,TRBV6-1,TGTGCCAGCAGGAGGAGGGGAAATAATTCACCCCTCCACTTT,CASRRRGNNSPLHF
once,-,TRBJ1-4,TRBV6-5,TGTGCCAGCAGTTACTCTTATAGGAGGACCAATGAAAAACTGTTTTTT,CASSYSYRRTNEKLFF
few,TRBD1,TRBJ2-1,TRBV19,TGTGCCAGTAGTGCAACAGGGGGCGACTACAATGAGCAGTTCTTC,CASSATGGDYNEQFF
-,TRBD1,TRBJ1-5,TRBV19,TGTGCCAGTAGTATGGAAGGGGGCCCCACTCAACCCCAGCATTTT,CASSMEGGPTQPQHF
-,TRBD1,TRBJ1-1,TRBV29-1,TGCAGCGCCAAGGCGGACAGGGAGAACACTGAAGCTTTCTTT,CSAKADRENTEAFF
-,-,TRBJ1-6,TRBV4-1,TGCGCCAGCAGCCCATTCAGAACCGGAGGGGATAATTCACCCCTCCACTTT,CASSPFRTGGDNSPLHF
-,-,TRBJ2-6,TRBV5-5,TGTGCCAGCAGCTTGGGTTCCTCTGGGGCCAACGTCCTGACTTTC,CASSLGSSGANVLTF
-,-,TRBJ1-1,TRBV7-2,TGTGCCAGCAGCCCAGTCGGGGGGTTGACTGAAGCTTTCTTT,CASSPVGGLTEAFF
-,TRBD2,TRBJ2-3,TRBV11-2,TGTGCCAGCAGCTTAGTCTCCATCGGCGGGCGGGGGGGCACAGATACGCAGTATTTT,CASSLVSIGGRGGTDTQYF
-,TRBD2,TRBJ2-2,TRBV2,TGTGCCAGCAGTGAACTAGCGGGAGCCCAGATAAGACACGGGGAGCTGTTTTTT,CASSELAGAQIRHGELFF
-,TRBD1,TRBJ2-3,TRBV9,TGTGCCAGCAGCCCGAAAAAATGGACAGGGCGGACAGATACGCAGTATTTT,CASSPKKWTGRTDTQYF
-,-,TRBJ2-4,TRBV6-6,TGTGCCAGCAGTTCCCTAGCCAAAAACATTCAGTACTTC,CASSSLAKNIQYF
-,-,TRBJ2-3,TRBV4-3,TGCGCCAGCAGCCAGGGAGTTGAAGATACGCAGTATTTT,CASSQGVEDTQYF
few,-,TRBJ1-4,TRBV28,TGTGCCAGCATCGAAGGGACTCATGGAAAAAAACTGTTTTTT,CASIEGTHGKKLFF
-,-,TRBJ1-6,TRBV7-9,TGTGCCAGCAGCACGACAGGACCCGGGGGAATTTCACCCCTCCACTTT,CASSTTGPGGISPLHF
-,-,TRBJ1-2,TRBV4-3,TGCGCCAGCAGCCAAGAGGGCGGCTCTAACTATGGCTACACCTTC,CASSQEGGSNYGYTF
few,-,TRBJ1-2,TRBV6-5,TGTGCCAGCTCAGGAACAACCTATGGCTACACCTTC,CASSGTTYGYTF
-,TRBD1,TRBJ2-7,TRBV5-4,TGTGCCAGCAGCTTGGCCCTGGGACAGGCCAACTACGAGCAGTACTTC,CASSLALGQANYEQYF
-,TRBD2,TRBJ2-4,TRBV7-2,TGTGCCAGCAGTCAGGCGAGCGGGGGGCAGTACTTC,CASSQASGGQYF
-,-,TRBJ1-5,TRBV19,TGTGCCAGTAACCAGGGAGGTAGCAATCAGCCCCAGCATTTT,CASNQGGSNQPQHF
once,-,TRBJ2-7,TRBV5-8,TGTGCCAGCAGCTTGGCGCAGTCTGTGGAGCAGTACTTC,CASSLAQSVEQYF
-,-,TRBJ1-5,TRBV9,TGTGCCAGCAGCGTATCGGCGGGTAGCAATCAGCCCCAGCATTTT,CASSVSAGSNQPQHF
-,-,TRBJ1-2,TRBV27,TGTGCCAGCAGTTTCGGGACTCCGGGAACTGGCTACACCTTC,CASSFGTPGTGYTF
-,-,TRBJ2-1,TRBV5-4,TGTGCCAGCAGCTTGGCAGTCCACGGGGCTAACAATGAGCAGTTCTTC,CASSLAVHGANNEQFF
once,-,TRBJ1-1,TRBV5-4,TGTGCCAGCAGCTTGGCCCTCGCTGAAGCTTTCTTT,CASSLALAEAFF
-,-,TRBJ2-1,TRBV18,TGTGCCAGCTCAGTTGGGACTCCCAGACGGGAGCAGTTCTTC,CASSVGTPRREQFF
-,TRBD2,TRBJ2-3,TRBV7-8,TGTGCCAGCAGCGTACTAGCGGGGGCTTTGACAGATACGCAGTATTTT,CASSVLAGALTDTQYF
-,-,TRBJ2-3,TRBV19,TGTGCCAGTAGTATAGAGAACAGGGAGGGCACAGATACGCAGTATTTT,CASSIENREGTDTQYF
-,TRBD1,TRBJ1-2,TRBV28,TGTGCCAGCAGTGCTACCGGGACAGGGTCGGGCTATGGCTACACCTTC,CASSATGTGSGYGYTF